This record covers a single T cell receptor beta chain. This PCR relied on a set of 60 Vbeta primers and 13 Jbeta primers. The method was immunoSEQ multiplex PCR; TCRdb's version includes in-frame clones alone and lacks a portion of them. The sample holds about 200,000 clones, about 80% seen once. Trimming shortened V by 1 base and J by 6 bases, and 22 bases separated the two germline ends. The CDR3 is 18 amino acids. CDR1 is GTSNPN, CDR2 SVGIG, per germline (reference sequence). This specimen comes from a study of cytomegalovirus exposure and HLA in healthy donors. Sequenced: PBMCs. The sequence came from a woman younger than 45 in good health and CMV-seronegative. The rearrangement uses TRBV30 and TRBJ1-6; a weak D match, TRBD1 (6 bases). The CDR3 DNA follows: TGTGCCTGGAGTGACGGGACAAAGGCCCCGGGGGGTAATTCACCCCTCCACTTT. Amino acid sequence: CAWSDGTKAPGGNSPLHF.